A single sample is the source of the 23 T cell receptor beta chains below, sequenced in a study of T cell responses to AZD1222 COVID-19 vaccine. Using immunoSEQ multiplex PCR, the repertoire was profiled, and TCRdb retains in-frame clones only, with some absent. The sample lists about 93,000 clones, approximately 90% occurring once. The sequencing used peripheral blood, collected 28 days after the second AZD1222 dose. Source of these receptors: an adult who received the AZD1222 COVID-19 vaccine.

V usage is TRBV5-1 and J usage is TRBJ2-2; weak D call: TRBD1 (5 bases). Trimming left V 0 bases short and J 0 bases short, with 9 bases between. The CDR3 sequence is 16 residues long. In germline, CDR1 is SGHRS, CDR2 YFSETQ. The chain's CDR3 is CASSLARTTNTGELFF. The CDR3 bases are TGCGCCAGCAGCTTGGCCCGGACAACGAACACCGGGGAGCTGTTTTTT.

The chain carries TRBV27 and TRBJ1-5; the match to TRBD1 covers 10 bases. V trimming: 4 bases; J trimming: 5 bases; junction bases outside the gene matches: 5. The CDR3 length is 15 residues. CDR1 and CDR2 from the germline V gene are MNHEY and SMNVEV (reference sequence). The CDR3 DNA reads as TGTGCCAGCAGTTCCTGGACAGGGGGATATCAGCCCCAGCATTTT. Its translation is CASSSWTGGYQPQHF.

The chain combines TRBV5-1 with TRBJ2-2, with 8 bases identical to TRBD1. Germline V CDR1 and CDR2: SGHRS, YFSETQ. Losses at the gene ends were 1 base for V and 5 bases for J; bases not matched to a gene: 7. The CDR3 covers 16 residues. CDR3 sequence: CASSLPDRVWTGELFF. The CDR3 DNA reads TGCGCCAGCAGCTTGCCGGACAGGGTTTGGACCGGGGAGCTGTTTTTT.

V gene TRBV9 combines with J gene TRBJ2-7, with TRBD2 identical over 12 bases. Trimming at V came to 0 bases and at J to 3 bases, leaving 1 base not matched to a gene. The CDR3 is 15 amino acids. Germline V gene lookup returns CDR1 SGDLS and CDR2 YYNGEE. The DNA of the CDR3 is TGTGCCAGCAGCGTAGGACTAGCGGGGGTCTACGAGCAGTACTTC. The encoded protein is CASSVGLAGVYEQYF.

The V gene is TRBV9, the J gene TRBJ1-2, with 11 bases matching TRBD1. The length of the CDR3 is 16 residues. Losses at the gene ends were 0 bases for V and 6 bases for J; bases not matched to a gene: 7. In germline, CDR1 is SGDLS, CDR2 YYNGEE. The CDR3 is CASSVARTGGRDGYTF. DNA of the CDR3: TGTGCCAGCAGCGTAGCTAGGACAGGGGGCCGCGATGGCTACACCTTC. The variable domain in full, completed from reference TRBV9 and TRBJ1-2, reads DSGVTQTPKHLITATGQRVTLRCSPRSGDLSVYWYQQSLDQGLQFLIQYYNGEERAKGNILERFSAQQFPDLHSELNLSSLELGDSALYFCASSVARTGGRDGYTFGSGTRLTVV.

The rearrangement uses TRBV28 and TRBJ2-2, with 8 bases aligning to TRBD1. The CDR3 is 16 residues long. V was pared by 8 bases and J by 1 base, with 9 bases of the junction left unmatched. Germline lookup yields CDR1 MDHEN and CDR2 SYDVKM. CDR3 in DNA: TGTGCCAGCGGCATAACAGGGGGTTTGAACACCGGGGAGCTGTTTTTT. This gives the protein CASGITGGLNTGELFF.

The chain recombines TRBV19 with TRBJ1-5, with TRBD1 as a possible D gene (5 bases). V was trimmed by 2 bases and J by 2 bases, leaving 13 bases between them. This CDR3 has 16 amino acids. From germline, CDR1 is LNHDA and CDR2 SQIVND (reference sequence). The CDR3: CASSIRRVRGNQPQHF. The CDR3 DNA reads as TGTGCCAGTAGTATACGCAGGGTACGGGGCAATCAGCCCCAGCATTTT.

The rearrangement uses TRBV5-6 and TRBJ1-5; perhaps TRBD1 as D (5 bases). Germline V gene data show CDR1 as SGHDT and CDR2 as YYEEEE. With 0 bases removed from V and 5 bases from J, the gap between germline ends came to 6 bases. This CDR3 region has 13 residues. The CDR3 here is CASSLGGDQPQHF. The DNA of the CDR3 is TGTGCCAGCAGCTTGGGGGGCGATCAGCCCCAGCATTTT.

The chain employs TRBV5-1 and TRBJ1-4; 7 bases agree with TRBD1. There are 16 residues in the CDR3. The J segment lost 0 bases and the V segment lost 7 bases, leaving 9 bases of the junction unmatched. The germline gives CDR1 SGHRS, CDR2 YFSETQ. Here the CDR3 DNA reads TGCGCCAGCGGTCGACAGGGCGACCCAACTAATGAAAAACTGTTTTTT. Protein product: CASGRQGDPTNEKLFF.

This chain uses TRBV30 with TRBJ2-5; 8 nucleotides align to TRBD2. In germline, CDR1 is GTSNPN, CDR2 SVGIG (reference sequence). Trimming took 4 bases from V and 4 from J; bases not matched to a gene: 8. This CDR3 is 14 amino acids long. CDR3 loop: CAWTSGTRGETQYF. The CDR3 bases are TGTGCCTGGACCTCCGGGACTAGGGGAGAGACCCAGTACTTC.

The J gene is TRBJ2-1, the V gene TRBV7-8, with D tentatively TRBD2 (5 bases). The CDR3 has 14 amino acids. Trimming took off 2 bases at V and 4 bases at J, with 9 bases between the two ends. CDR1 is SGHVS, CDR2 FQNEAQ, per germline. CDR3 sequence: CASSLTEGYNEQFF. In nucleotides, the CDR3 is TGTGCCAGCAGCTTAACTGAGGGTTACAATGAGCAGTTCTTC.

V and J are TRBV11-2 and TRBJ2-7; 11 nucleotides line up with TRBD2. The CDR3 contains 16 residues. Germline V gene sequence: CDR1 SGHAT, CDR2 FQNNGV. V was pared by 4 bases and J by 4 bases, with 9 bases of the junction left unmatched. The CDR3 reads CASSSRLAGPFYEQYF. The CDR3 DNA follows: TGTGCCAGCAGCTCCAGACTAGCGGGGCCATTTTACGAGCAGTACTTC.

The rearrangement uses TRBV11-2 and TRBJ1-2; a weak D match, TRBD1 (5 bases). Trimming removed 5 bases from V and 3 bases from J, with 19 bases in between. In germline, CDR1 is SGHAT, CDR2 FQNNGV. The CDR3 loop spans 16 amino acids. Written as DNA, the CDR3 is TGTGCCAGCAGCCCAAGGGTCCTTCCGGGGGACTATGGCTACACCTTC. Translating it yields CASSPRVLPGDYGYTF.

This sequence joins TRBV13 and TRBJ2-1, with TRBD2 matching 8 bases. CDR3 length: 15 residues. Germline CDR1 and CDR2: PRHDT and FYEKMQ (reference sequence). V lost 6 bases, J lost 3 bases, and 7 bases stayed unmatched. The CDR3 reads CASRTAGAIYNEQFF. CDR3 DNA: TGTGCCAGCAGGACAGCGGGAGCCATCTACAATGAGCAGTTCTTC.

As regards this clone: The junction and the germline gene differ at one end; a read error may be behind it. The V and J genes are TRBV7-7 and TRBJ2-1; a weak D match, TRBD1 (6 bases). The CDR3 consists of 13 residues. Germline V gene data show CDR1 as SSHAT and CDR2 as FNYEAQ (reference sequence). CDR3 nucleotide sequence: TGTGCTAGCAGCACAGGGCAGTACAATGAGCAGTTCTTC. The encoded protein is CASSTGQYNEQFF.

This chain uses TRBV6-1 with TRBJ1-2; D not resolved. CDR3 length: 13 residues. Trimming shortened V by 1 base and J by 6 bases, and 9 bases separated the two germline ends. Germline values: CDR1 MNHNS, CDR2 SASEGT. CDR3 in amino acids: CASSEGVWDGYTF. The CDR3 DNA follows: TGTGCCAGCAGTGAAGGGGTCTGGGATGGCTACACCTTC.

This clone was counted a single time. This chain uses TRBV19 with TRBJ2-2; D is undetermined. Germline V gives CDR1 LNHDA, CDR2 SQIVND (reference sequence). There are 15 residues in the CDR3. Between the trimmed V and J ends, which lost 3 bases and 8 bases, there was a span of 16 bases. The CDR3 is CASSMSTDALGELFF. CDR3 nucleotides: TGTGCCAGTAGTATGAGTACCGATGCGTTGGGGGAGCTGTTTTTT.

The count of this clone is one. The chain employs TRBV5-5 and TRBJ1-2; 8 bases are a match to TRBD1. Germline V gene data show CDR1 as SGHKS and CDR2 as YYEKEE (reference sequence). Losses at the gene ends were 3 bases for V and 8 bases for J; bases not matched to a gene: 3. CDR3 length equals 12 residues. In DNA, the CDR3 is TGTGCCAGCAGCTCGTGGACAGGGGGCTACACCTTC. This gives the protein CASSSWTGGYTF.

The gene calls are TRBV7-3 and TRBJ1-4, with D possibly TRBD1 on 5 matching bases. Trimming pared 4 bases from V and 10 bases from J, leaving 19 bases between. This CDR3 has 15 residues. Germline V lookup: CDR1 SGHTA, CDR2 FQGTGA. The CDR3 is CASSSRGRLKAKLFF. Here the CDR3 DNA reads TGTGCCAGCAGCTCAAGGGGACGCCTGAAGGCAAAACTGTTTTTT.

The chain uses TRBV3-1 (or the pseudogene TRBV3-2) and TRBJ1-5; possible D gene TRBD1, 6 bases. CDR3 length: 12 amino acids. Germline loops: CDR1 LGHDT, CDR2 YNNKEL (reference sequence). Trimming took 6 bases from V and 9 from J, leaving 12 bases between them. The CDR3 DNA is TGTGCCAGCAGTCACAGGGATGGGCCCCAGCATTTT. Residues: CASSHRDGPQHF.

This clone was counted only a few times. The rearrangement links TRBV18 to TRBJ2-5; 8 nucleotides line up with TRBD1. The trim removed 5 bases at V and 4 bases at J, leaving 9 bases unmatched. The CDR3 is 15 residues long. The germline V gene encodes CDR1 KGHSH and CDR2 LQKENI. CDR3 region: CASSSDRTGGETQYF. The CDR3 bases are TGTGCCAGCTCATCAGACCGAACAGGGGGAGAGACCCAGTACTTC.

The chain uses TRBV6-6 and TRBJ1-6; 10 nucleotides match TRBD1. V lost 5 bases to trimming and J lost 5 bases; unmatched junction nucleotides: 9. This CDR3 comprises 17 residues. Germline-derived CDR1 and CDR2 are MNHNY and SVGAGI (reference sequence). For the CDR3, the DNA is TGTGCCAGCAGTCCCCTGGCCGGACAGGGGGATAATTCACCCCTCCACTTT. Amino acid sequence: CASSPLAGQGDNSPLHF.

This chain uses TRBV30 with TRBJ1-6; D gene uncertain. From germline, CDR1 is GTSNPN and CDR2 SVGIG (reference sequence). There are 12 residues in the CDR3. V was clipped by 2 bases and J by 9 bases, with 8 bases between them. CDR3 amino acids: CAWSTVGSPLHF. CDR3 coding DNA: TGTGCCTGGAGTACAGTGGGTTCACCCCTCCACTTT.